Listed below are T cell receptor beta chains from one sample, sequenced in a study of T cell changes during pregnancy in multiple sclerosis. The method was immunoSEQ multiplex PCR; TCRdb's version includes in-frame clones alone and lacks a portion of them. The data show about 47,000 clones, around 92% seen once. The source material was peripheral blood, sampled after pregnancy. Source of these receptors: a female donor with multiple sclerosis, enrolled in a pregnancy study. Both conserved end residues are part of each CDR3. D genes are given only for firm matches. The listing skips clone size in some rows; elsewhere it reads once, few, many or a size class.

D gene	clone size	J gene	V gene	CDR3 protein	CDR3 DNA
NA	few	TRBJ2-2	TRBV27	CASTLGGPNTGELFF	TGTGCCAGCACTCTCGGGGGGCCCAACACCGGGGAGCTGTTTTTT
TRBD2	NA	TRBJ2-2	TRBV2	CATWGGPGTGELFF	TGTGCCACCTGGGGAGGGCCGGGCACCGGGGAGCTGTTTTTT
TRBD1	NA	TRBJ1-1	TRBV30	CAWIYYRGTVEAFF	TGTGCCTGGATATATTACAGGGGGACGGTTGAAGCTTTCTTT
NA	NA	TRBJ1-1	TRBV18	CASSPITGTKATEAFF	TGTGCCAGCTCACCGATCACAGGGACTAAGGCCACTGAAGCTTTCTTT
TRBD2	NA	TRBJ2-7	TRBV5-5	CASSRGGAREQYF	TGTGCCAGCAGCCGCGGGGGGGCAAGGGAGCAGTACTTC
NA	NA	TRBJ2-7	TRBV5-6	CASSLAGRMRYEQYF	TGTGCCAGCAGCTTGGCGGGGAGGATGAGGTACGAGCAGTACTTC
TRBD1	NA	TRBJ1-1	TRBV7-9	CASSRGQGATEAFF	TGTGCCAGCAGCCGTGGACAGGGGGCCACTGAAGCTTTCTTT
TRBD1	NA	TRBJ1-5	TRBV6-1	CASSGPDRGFQPQHF	TGTGCCAGCAGTGGCCCCGACAGGGGGTTTCAGCCCCAGCATTTT
TRBD1	NA	TRBJ2-3	TRBV5-1	CASSPDRDRGTDTQYF	TGCGCCAGCAGCCCCGACCGGGACAGGGGCACAGATACGCAGTATTTT
TRBD1	NA	TRBJ1-1	TRBV11-3	CASSLSGTVNTEAFF	TGTGCCAGCAGCTTATCCGGGACAGTGAACACTGAAGCTTTCTTT
NA	NA	TRBJ2-7	TRBV4-3	CASSQDREGVSYEQYF	TGCGCCAGCAGCCAAGATAGGGAAGGGGTCAGCTACGAGCAGTACTTC
TRBD2	NA	TRBJ2-1	TRBV6-5	CASRISGGKDEQFF	TGTGCCAGCAGAATTAGCGGGGGGAAGGATGAGCAGTTCTTC
NA	NA	TRBJ1-1	TRBV7-9	CASSPLRVAEAFF	TGTGCCAGCAGCCCATTACGGGTCGCTGAAGCTTTCTTT
TRBD2	NA	TRBJ2-7	TRBV2	CASRGGAGGSYEQYF	TGTGCCAGCAGGGGGGGAGCGGGGGGTTCCTACGAGCAGTACTTC
NA	NA	TRBJ1-5	TRBV4-1	CASSQEGQVYQPQHF	TGCGCCAGCAGCCAAGAAGGCCAGGTTTATCAGCCCCAGCATTTT
NA	once	TRBJ2-7	TRBV4-3	CASSQGLKYEQYF	TGCGCCAGCAGCCAAGGACTCAAATACGAGCAGTACTTC
NA	once	TRBJ2-2	TRBV19	CASSSRYGELFF	TGTGCCAGTAGTTCGCGATATGGGGAGCTGTTTTTT
NA	NA	TRBJ2-7	TRBV7-2	CASSLVGRRQYF	TGTGCCAGCAGCTTAGTGGGTAGGAGGCAGTACTTC
NA	NA	TRBJ1-6	TRBV30	CAWSGQSYNSPLHF	TGTGCCTGGAGTGGACAAAGCTATAATTCACCCCTCCACTTT
TRBD1	NA	TRBJ2-3	TRBV2	CASSSGTVTDTQYF	TGTGCCAGCAGTTCCGGGACAGTTACAGATACGCAGTATTTT
TRBD1	once	TRBJ2-1	TRBV29-1	CSAAGQGANNEQFF	TGCAGCGCCGCGGGACAGGGGGCTAACAATGAGCAGTTCTTC
TRBD2	NA	TRBJ2-1	TRBV6-1	CASRTGTSFNEQFF	TGTGCCAGCAGAACCGGGACTAGCTTCAATGAGCAGTTCTTC
TRBD2	NA	TRBJ2-2	TRBV7-9	CASSRPSGGNTGELFF	TGTGCCAGCAGCAGGCCAAGCGGGGGGAACACCGGGGAGCTGTTTTTT
NA	NA	TRBJ1-1	TRBV5-1	CASSQSQGNTEAFF	TGCGCCAGCAGCCAGTCACAGGGGAACACTGAAGCTTTCTTT
NA	NA	TRBJ1-1	TRBV30	CAWSVSRGFTEAFF	TGTGCCTGGAGTGTTTCAAGGGGATTCACTGAAGCTTTCTTT
TRBD1	NA	TRBJ1-3	TRBV19	CASGRLNIGTGSNTIYF	TGTGCCAGTGGGCGCCTCAATATAGGGACAGGGTCGAACACCATATATTTT
TRBD2	NA	TRBJ2-3	TRBV7-6	CASSPEAILAGTDTQYF	TGTGCCAGCAGCCCAGAGGCTATACTAGCGGGGACAGATACGCAGTATTTT
TRBD2	NA	TRBJ2-7	TRBV10-3	CAITPGLARDEQYF	TGTGCCATCACCCCGGGACTAGCGCGAGACGAGCAGTACTTC
TRBD1	NA	TRBJ2-7	TRBV29-1	CSVGQGVKNEQYF	TGCAGCGTTGGACAGGGGGTAAAAAACGAGCAGTACTTC
NA	NA	TRBJ2-1	TRBV6-1	CASSEVSGTPYEQFF	TGTGCCAGCAGTGAAGTATCCGGGACTCCCTATGAGCAGTTCTTC
NA	NA	TRBJ1-5	TRBV4-1	CASSQESNQPQHF	TGCGCCAGCAGCCAGGAGTCAAATCAGCCCCAGCATTTT
NA	NA	TRBJ2-6	TRBV5-4	CASSLAGLRTSGANVLTF	TGTGCCAGCAGCTTGGCGGGGTTGCGGACCTCTGGGGCCAACGTCCTGACTTTC
NA	NA	TRBJ1-6	TRBV19	CASGAVALHF	TGTGCCAGTGGAGCCGTAGCCCTCCACTTT
TRBD1	NA	TRBJ1-1	TRBV30	CAWSPTGSEAFF	TGTGCCTGGAGCCCGACAGGGTCTGAAGCTTTCTTT
NA	NA	TRBJ2-5	TRBV5-1	CASSSTGGVETQYF	TGCGCCAGCAGCTCAACGGGGGGCGTTGAGACCCAGTACTTC
TRBD1	NA	TRBJ1-1	TRBV6-5	CASRDRASYTEAFF	TGTGCCAGCCGAGACAGGGCGAGTTACACTGAAGCTTTCTTT
NA	once	TRBJ1-4	TRBV5-6	CASSLRSYNEKLFF	TGTGCCAGCAGCTTGCGGAGCTATAATGAAAAACTGTTTTTT
TRBD1	NA	TRBJ2-7	TRBV14	CASSFQGDRTLDEQYF	TGTGCCAGCAGCTTCCAGGGGGATCGGACGTTAGACGAGCAGTACTTC
TRBD1	NA	TRBJ2-7	TRBV10-3	CAIRTTGTEAYEQYF	TGTGCCATCAGGACGACCGGGACAGAGGCCTACGAGCAGTACTTC
NA	NA	TRBJ1-3	TRBV27	CASSLWLSSGNTIYF	TGTGCCAGCAGTTTATGGCTCTCCTCTGGAAACACCATATATTTT
NA	NA	TRBJ1-2	TRBV5-1	CASSLAGYGYTF	TGCGCCAGCAGCTTGGCCGGGTATGGCTACACCTTC
TRBD1	NA	TRBJ1-1	TRBV5-6	CASSWGTGSEAFF	TGTGCCAGCAGCTGGGGGACAGGGTCTGAAGCTTTCTTT
NA	NA	TRBJ1-3	TRBV10-3	CAISEVESGNTIYF	TGTGCCATCAGTGAGGTGGAGTCTGGAAACACCATATATTTT
NA	once	TRBJ1-1	TRBV5-4	CASSLEGGSTEAFF	TGTGCCAGCAGCTTGGAGGGAGGCAGCACTGAAGCTTTCTTT
NA	NA	TRBJ1-2	TRBV5-6	CASSLGGSYGYTF	TGTGCCAGCAGCTTGGGAGGGAGCTATGGCTACACCTTC
NA	NA	TRBJ2-2	TRBV6-1	CASSEASAGELFF	TGTGCCAGCAGTGAAGCGAGTGCCGGGGAGCTGTTTTTT
TRBD2	NA	TRBJ2-1	TRBV4-2	CASSQERLAGVHEQFF	TGTGCCAGCAGCCAAGAAAGGCTAGCGGGGGTCCATGAGCAGTTCTTC
TRBD2	NA	TRBJ2-1	TRBV2	CASNLRLAGGNEQFF	TGTGCCAGCAACCTCCGGCTAGCGGGTGGCAATGAGCAGTTCTTC
NA	NA	TRBJ2-2	TRBV7-3	CASSLRPTGELFF	TGTGCCAGCAGCTTAAGGCCGACCGGGGAGCTGTTTTTT
NA	NA	TRBJ1-5	TRBV30	CAWSPRDNVQHF	TGTGCCTGGAGTCCCCGGGACAACGTCCAGCATTTT
NA	NA	TRBJ1-5	TRBV6-6	CASAEGNQPQHF	TGTGCCAGCGCGGAGGGCAATCAGCCCCAGCATTTT
NA	NA	TRBJ2-3	TRBV6-5	CASSSLWGQGTDTQYF	TGTGCCAGCAGTTCCCTTTGGGGACAAGGCACAGATACGCAGTATTTT
TRBD2	once	TRBJ2-7	TRBV4-2	CASSQEPVRAGATYEQYF	TGTGCCAGCAGCCAAGAACCCGTACGAGCGGGGGCCACCTACGAGCAGTACTTC
NA	NA	TRBJ2-2	TRBV30	CACGTPNTGELFF	TGTGCCTGCGGGACACCGAACACCGGGGAGCTGTTTTTT